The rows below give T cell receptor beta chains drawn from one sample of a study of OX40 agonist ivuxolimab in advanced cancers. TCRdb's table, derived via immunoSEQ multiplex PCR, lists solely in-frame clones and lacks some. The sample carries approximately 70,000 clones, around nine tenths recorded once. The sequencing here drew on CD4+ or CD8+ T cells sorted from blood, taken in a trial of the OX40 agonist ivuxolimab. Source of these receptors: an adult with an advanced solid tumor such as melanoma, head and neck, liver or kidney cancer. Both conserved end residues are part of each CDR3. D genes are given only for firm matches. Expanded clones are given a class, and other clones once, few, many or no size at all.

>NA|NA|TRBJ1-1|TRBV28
TGTGCCACCGACAGGCCGAACACTGAAGCTTTCTTT
CATDRPNTEAFF
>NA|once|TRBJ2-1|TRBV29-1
TGCAGCGTTACAGGGACCTCTTCGTTCTTC
CSVTGTSSFF
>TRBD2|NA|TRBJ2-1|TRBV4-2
TGTGCCAGCAGCCAAGATGTTATGGCTAGCGGGGGCGACAATGAGCAGTTCTTC
CASSQDVMASGGDNEQFF
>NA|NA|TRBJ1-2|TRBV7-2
TGTGCCAGCAGCTTAGATTCAGGGGAAAGCTATGGCTACACCTTC
CASSLDSGESYGYTF
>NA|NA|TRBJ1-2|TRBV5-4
TGTGCCAGCACCCGGGGTCTCTCAGATGGCTACACCTTC
CASTRGLSDGYTF
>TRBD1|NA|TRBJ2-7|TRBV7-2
TGTGCCAGCAGCTTAGGGACAGGGGAGGGAGAGCAGTACTTC
CASSLGTGEGEQYF
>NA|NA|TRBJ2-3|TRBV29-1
TGCAGCGGCGGGCCGGGGGTTAGAGATACGCAGTATTTT
CSGGPGVRDTQYF
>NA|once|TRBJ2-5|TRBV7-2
TGTGCCAGCAGCGCGCAGGGCTCGGGGGAGACCCAGTACTTC
CASSAQGSGETQYF
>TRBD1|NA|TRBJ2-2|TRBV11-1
TGTGCCAGCAGCTTCGGCAGGGGGCAGCACACCGGGGAGCTGTTTTTT
CASSFGRGQHTGELFF
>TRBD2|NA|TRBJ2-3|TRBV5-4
TGTGCCAGCAGCTTAGGGCGGGAGGTACCTACAGATACGCAGTATTTT
CASSLGREVPTDTQYF
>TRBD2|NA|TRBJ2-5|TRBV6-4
TGTGCCAGCAGTGTCGAGCGGGGGGAGACCCAGTACTTC
CASSVERGETQYF
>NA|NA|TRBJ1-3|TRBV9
TGTGCCAGCAGCGTAAACCCTCTAGGTAAAACTGGAAACACCATATATTTT
CASSVNPLGKTGNTIYF
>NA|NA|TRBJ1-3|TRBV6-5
TGTGCCAGCAGTCCCCTCCCCGTACTAAACACCATATATTTT
CASSPLPVLNTIYF
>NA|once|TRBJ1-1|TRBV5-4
TGTGCCAGCAGCTTGGAATTAGGCATGAACACTGAAGCTTTCTTT
CASSLELGMNTEAFF
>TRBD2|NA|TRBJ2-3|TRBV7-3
TGTGCCAGCAGCTTAGGACCGCGGGGGGTAGGCACAGATACGCAGTATTTT
CASSLGPRGVGTDTQYF
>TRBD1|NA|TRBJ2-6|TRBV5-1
TGCGCCAGCAGCCAAGGGACAGGGGGCTCTGGGGCCAACGTCCTGACTTTC
CASSQGTGGSGANVLTF
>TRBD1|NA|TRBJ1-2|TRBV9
TGTGCCAGCAGTAGGGACAGGGATGGCTACACCTTC
CASSRDRDGYTF
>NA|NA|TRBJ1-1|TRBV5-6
TGTGCCAGCAGCTCACTATCCGGGAGGACTGAAGCTTTCTTT
CASSSLSGRTEAFF
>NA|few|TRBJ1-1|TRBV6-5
TGTGCCAGCAGCCGAGACGTGAACACTGAAGCTTTCTTT
CASSRDVNTEAFF
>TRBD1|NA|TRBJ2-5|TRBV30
TGTGCCTGGAGTCCCGGACAGGGGGCGCGAGAGACCCAGTACTTC
CAWSPGQGARETQYF
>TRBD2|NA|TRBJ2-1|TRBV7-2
TGTGCCAGCAGCTCGCCGACTAGCGGCGGAACGGACTACAATGAGCAGTTCTTC
CASSSPTSGGTDYNEQFF
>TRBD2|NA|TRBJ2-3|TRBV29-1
TGCAGCGTTATAGCGGGAGGGCCCCCAGATACGCAGTATTTT
CSVIAGGPPDTQYF
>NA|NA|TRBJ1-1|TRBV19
TGTGCCAGTAGGAACGGAGGGCGGGACACTGAAGCTTTCTTT
CASRNGGRDTEAFF
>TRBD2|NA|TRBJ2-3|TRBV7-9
TGTGCCAGCAGCTTTAAGACTAGCGGGTTCACAGATACGCAGTATTTT
CASSFKTSGFTDTQYF